The 23 T cell receptor beta chains listed next were all sequenced from one sample in a study of cytomegalovirus exposure and HLA in healthy donors. Primers included in the PCR were 60 Vbeta and 13 Jbeta primers. Generated by immunoSEQ multiplex PCR, the TCRdb table keeps only in-frame clones and is missing some. The data show around 61,000 clones, 70% to 85% seen once. The sample consisted of PBMCs. These receptors all come from a man between 40 and 49 years old in good health and CMV-seronegative.

J is TRBJ1-1 and V is TRBV30; the match to TRBD1 covers 12 bases. Germline CDR1 is GTSNPN and CDR2 is SVGIG (reference sequence). Losses at the gene ends were 1 base for V and 0 bases for J; bases not matched to a gene: 6. The CDR3 has 17 residues. In DNA, the CDR3 is TGTGCCTGGAGTGGGGACAGGGGGCCTTGGGTGAACACTGAAGCTTTCTTT. Translated, it gives CAWSGDRGPWVNTEAFF.

This clone was counted between two and nine times. This sequence joins TRBV5-1 and TRBJ1-4; the match to TRBD1 covers 7 bases. The CDR3 runs 16 residues. Germline V gives CDR1 SGHRS, CDR2 YFSETQ. With V trimmed by 7 bases and J by 7 bases, 16 bases remained unmatched. The CDR3 DNA reads TGCGCCAGCGGGTTAACTCCGGGACAGCTTATTGAAAAACTGTTTTTT. Translation: CASGLTPGQLIEKLFF.

The chain joins TRBV4-3 to TRBJ2-3, with D possibly matching TRBD2 (7 bases). This CDR3 has 15 residues. V lost 0 bases and J 6 bases, leaving 13 bases between the germline ends. Germline lookup yields CDR1 LGHNA and CDR2 YSLEER. This chain's CDR3 is CASSQDWGGWDTQYF. CDR3 coding DNA: TGCGCCAGCAGCCAAGATTGGGGGGGCTGGGATACGCAGTATTTT.

The chain couples TRBV20-1 to TRBJ2-2; D is uncertain. The CDR3 totals 11 residues. In germline, CDR1 is DFQATT, CDR2 SNEGSKA (reference sequence). Trimming took off 5 bases at V and 5 bases at J, with 6 bases between the two ends. The CDR3 loop reads CSAGRTGELFF. The CDR3 DNA sequence: TGCAGTGCTGGTAGAACCGGGGAGCTGTTTTTT.

The chain employs TRBV5-1 and TRBJ1-3; TRBD1 is a possible D gene (6 bases). The CDR3 is made up of 15 amino acids. V lost 5 bases, J lost 4 bases, and 16 bases lay in between. CDR1 and CDR2 from the germline V gene are SGHRS and YFSETQ. Here the CDR3 DNA reads TGCGCCAGCAGTTTCGCCGGGACAACCGGAAACACCATATATTTT. It encodes CASSFAGTTGNTIYF.

This clone occurred a few times. This sequence joins TRBV6-4 and TRBJ2-2; D call uncertain. The CDR3 has 14 residues. With 0 bases removed from V and 0 bases from J, the gap between germline ends came to 2 bases. Germline V CDR1 and CDR2: MRHNA, SNTAGT. CDR3 in amino acids: CASSDSTNTGELFF. The CDR3 DNA reads as TGTGCCAGCAGTGACTCTACGAACACCGGGGAGCTGTTTTTT.

A remark on this clone: Different DNA sequences within this sample yield the same CDR3. J is TRBJ2-5 and V is TRBV15; TRBD2 matches 11 bases. Germline V gene data show CDR1 as LNHNV and CDR2 as YYDKDF (reference sequence). V trimming: 0 bases; J trimming: 2 bases; junction bases outside the gene matches: 2. The length of the CDR3 is 16 residues. DNA for the CDR3: TGTGCCACCAGCAGAGACGGGACTAGCGGACAAGAGACCCAGTACTTC. This sequence encodes CATSRDGTSGQETQYF.

The gene calls are TRBV11-2 and TRBJ2-7; 7 positions match TRBD2. The CDR3 covers 13 residues. Germline V gives CDR1 SGHAT, CDR2 FQNNGV. CDR3 sequence reads: CASHRAGGYEQYF. The CDR3, as DNA: TGTGCATCCCACCGGGCCGGGGGGTACGAGCAGTACTTC.

In its sample, this clone was seen a few times. The rearrangement links TRBV10-2 to TRBJ2-2, with 7 bases lining up with TRBD2. Germline CDR1 is WSHSY and CDR2 is SAAADI. With V trimmed by 7 bases and J by 2 bases, 4 bases remained unmatched. This CDR3 contains 14 residues. This chain's CDR3 is CASTSGPNTGELFF. Written as DNA, the CDR3 is TGCGCCAGCACTAGCGGCCCCAACACCGGGGAGCTGTTTTTT.

This sequence joins TRBV2 and TRBJ2-7; perhaps TRBD1 as D (6 bases). The CDR3 contains 13 residues. V was shortened by 2 bases and J by 3 bases, with 8 bases between the two germline ends. CDR1 SNHLY and CDR2 FYNNEI come from the germline V gene. CDR3 nucleotide sequence: TGTGCCAGCAGTGAAACAGGGTTCTACGAGCAGTACTTC. This translates into CASSETGFYEQYF.

This clone was detected only once. J is TRBJ1-3 and V is TRBV7-9, with D unclear. Germline CDR1 is SEHNR and CDR2 is FQNEAQ (reference sequence). Trimming removed 3 bases at V and 8 bases at J, with 8 bases between. The CDR3 consists of 12 residues. This chain's CDR3 is CASSLAGDTIYF. CDR3 nucleotide sequence: TGTGCCAGCAGCTTGGCGGGTGACACCATATATTTT.

The chain couples TRBV7-9 to TRBJ2-3; tentatively, D is TRBD2 (6 bases). The CDR3 is 13 amino acids. Germline loops: CDR1 SEHNR, CDR2 FQNEAQ (reference sequence). V lost 4 bases and J 13 bases, leaving 18 bases between the germline ends. The DNA of the CDR3 is TGTGCCAGCAGCTGGCCGGACCCGGGACTGAAGTATTTT. Amino acids: CASSWPDPGLKYF.

The gene calls are TRBV2 and TRBJ1-1; 7 nucleotides agree with TRBD1. Germline CDR1 is SNHLY and CDR2 is FYNNEI. The CDR3 contains 13 residues. The trim removed 6 bases at V and 4 bases at J, leaving 5 bases unmatched. The CDR3 is CASSEQGRTEAFF. The DNA for the CDR3 is TGTGCCAGCAGCGAACAGGGGCGCACTGAAGCTTTCTTT.

The gene calls are TRBV2 and TRBJ1-1, with TRBD1 matching over 10 bases. CDR1 SNHLY and CDR2 FYNNEI come from the germline V gene. The CDR3 extends over 15 amino acids. V was clipped by 6 bases and J by 1 base; unmatched bases: 5. CDR3 in DNA: TGTGCCAGCAGGAAGGACAGGGGGGAGAACACTGAAGCTTTCTTT. Its translation is CASRKDRGENTEAFF.

V gene TRBV7-9 combines with J gene TRBJ1-4; D gene uncertain. The CDR3 has 14 amino acids. Germline V CDR1 and CDR2: SEHNR, FQNEAQ (reference sequence). Trimming cost V 1 base and J 4 bases, with 7 bases left between them. The CDR3 DNA reads as TGTGCCAGCAGCTTAGGCCAGTATAATGAAAAACTGTTTTTT. Translating it yields CASSLGQYNEKLFF.

The CDR3 reads CASSSPEEPEQYV. DNA of the CDR3: TGTGCCAGCAGCTCACCTGAGGAACCCGAGCAGTACGTC. The chain couples TRBV7-9 to TRBJ2-7; D not resolved. The CDR3 is 13 amino acids. CDR1 and CDR2 (germline): SEHNR, FQNEAQ (reference sequence). With 4 bases removed from V and 6 bases from J, the gap between germline ends came to 13 bases.

The chain is built from TRBV9 and TRBJ2-5; D may be TRBD2 (6 bases). Germline values: CDR1 SGDLS, CDR2 YYNGEE. The V end was cut by 0 bases, the J end by 4 bases, with 10 bases between. There are 14 residues in the CDR3. In nucleotides, the CDR3 is TGTGCCAGCAGCGTAGGGTGGCGGGGAGAGACCCAGTACTTC. Protein sequence: CASSVGWRGETQYF.

This clone was seen once. The chain combines TRBV11-3 with TRBJ2-1; TRBD2 matches 10 bases. The J segment lost 7 bases and the V segment lost 7 bases, leaving 10 bases of the junction unmatched. The length of the CDR3 is 15 residues. CDR1 and CDR2 (germline): SGHNT, YENEEA. This CDR3 reads CASTKSGGASNEQFF. The CDR3 DNA follows: TGTGCCAGCACCAAAAGCGGGGGGGCCTCAAATGAGCAGTTCTTC. Full variable domain (outside the CDR3, taken from reference TRBV11-3 and TRBJ2-1): EAGVVQSPRYKIIEKKQPVAFWCNPISGHNTLYWYLQNLGQGPELLIRYENEEAVDDSQLPKDRFSAERLKGVDSTLKIQPAELGDSAVYLCASTKSGGASNEQFFGPGTRLTVL.

The genes are TRBV19 and TRBJ1-5; D is ambiguous. This CDR3 spans 14 amino acids. Germline CDR1 reads LNHDA; CDR2 reads SQIVND (reference sequence). V was pared by 3 bases and J by 5 bases, with 11 bases between. CDR3 amino acids: CASSMEQRHQPQHF. CDR3 sequence (DNA): TGTGCCAGTAGTATGGAGCAGCGCCATCAGCCCCAGCATTTT.

CDR3 bases: TGTGCCAGCAGCGCGGGACTAGCGGGGGGAGGTCAAAAGACCCAGTACTTC. It yields the protein CASSAGLAGGGQKTQYF. V and J are TRBV11-2 and TRBJ2-5, with TRBD2 identical over 15 bases. The V gene end was trimmed by 5 bases and the J gene end by 6 bases; junction bases not matched to a gene: 10. This CDR3 comprises 17 residues. Germline V CDR1 and CDR2: SGHAT, FQNNGV.

This clone was counted a few times. V usage is TRBV6-1 and J usage is TRBJ1-1, with TRBD1 matching over 8 bases. V lost 6 bases, J lost 5 bases, and 11 bases stayed unmatched. This CDR3 has 15 residues. From germline, CDR1 is MNHNS and CDR2 SASEGT. Here the CDR3 reads CASRVRQGTDTEAFF. The CDR3 DNA follows: TGTGCCAGCAGAGTCAGACAGGGGACCGATACTGAAGCTTTCTTT.

The rearrangement uses TRBV4-3 and TRBJ1-5; D gene unclear. The CDR3 has 18 residues. V dropped 0 bases and J dropped 0 bases, with 15 bases sitting between them. CDR1 LGHNA and CDR2 YSLEER come from the germline V gene. The CDR3 reads CASSQDLLGSGSNQPQHF. CDR3 nucleotides: TGCGCCAGCAGCCAAGATCTTTTGGGGAGCGGTAGCAATCAGCCCCAGCATTTT.

The J gene is TRBJ1-6, the V gene TRBV5-6, with 8 positions matching TRBD1. V was clipped by 7 bases and J by 8 bases; unmatched bases: 8. The length of the CDR3 is 14 residues. The germline CDR1 and CDR2 sequences are SGHDT and YYEEEE. The CDR3 nucleotides are TGTGCCAGCTCCGGACAGGGTTTGTATTCACCCCTCCACTTT. Translating gives CASSGQGLYSPLHF.